Below, 18 T cell receptor beta chains from the same sample are listed, as sequenced in a study of T cells expressing NK-cell markers. TCRdb reprocessed the 5' RACE reads and reports one entry per CDR3 protein, with no DNA. This sample's clone table lists about 390,000 distinct CDR3 sequences. The specimen sequenced was blood T cells: a sorted CD56 or NKG2C T cell subset, CD4+ or CD8+ T cells, or bulk PBMC T cells (not recorded which). The receptors come from a woman aged 45-65 years in good health.

The J gene is TRBJ2-1, the V gene TRBV20-1; the TCRdb call, TRBD2, lacks DNA for checking. Germline V lookup: CDR1 DFQATT, CDR2 SNEGSKA (reference sequence). The length of the CDR3 is 15 residues. CDR3 amino acids: CSAPVLAFGYNEQFF.

V gene TRBV19 combines with J gene TRBJ1-2; no DNA is available, so the TRBD1 call from TCRdb remains unchecked. Germline values: CDR1 LNHDA, CDR2 SQIVND (reference sequence). The CDR3 is made up of 13 amino acids. The CDR3: CASSIESGNGYTF. Based on the CDR3 plus reference TRBV19 and TRBJ1-2, the full variable domain is DGGITQSPKYLFRKEGQNVTLSCEQNLNHDAMYWYRQDPGQGLRLIYYSQIVNDFQKGDIAEGYSVSREKKESFPLTVTSAQKNPTAFYLCASSIESGNGYTFGSGTRLTVV.

The chain recombines TRBV4-1 with TRBJ2-1; the D gene TCRdb calls, TRBD2, cannot be checked with no DNA. There are 16 residues in the CDR3. CDR1 is MGHRA, CDR2 YSYEKL, per germline. The CDR3 spells CASSQVGLAGENEQFF.

This chain links TRBV20-1 with TRBJ2-7; the TCRdb call, TRBD1, lacks DNA for checking. Germline-derived CDR1 and CDR2 are DFQATT and SNEGSKA (reference sequence). The CDR3 length is 14 residues. This chain's CDR3 is CSARPPGQGAEQYF.

The rearrangement joins TRBV6-5 to TRBJ2-1; the TCRdb D gene call, TRBD1, has no DNA to confirm it. CDR3 size: 15 residues. The V gene's germline CDR1 is MNHEY and CDR2 SVGAGI. CDR3 loop: CASSPLTASYNEQFF.

V gene TRBV10-3 combines with J gene TRBJ2-1; TCRdb reports TRBD2, a call that lacks DNA to check it against. Per germline, CDR1 ENHRY and CDR2 SYGVKD. CDR3 size: 15 residues. CDR3 sequence: CAISASGRGINEQFF.

The chain recombines TRBV4-1 with TRBJ2-7; the TCRdb call, TRBD1, lacks DNA for checking. The CDR3 has 12 residues. Germline V gives CDR1 MGHRA, CDR2 YSYEKL. The CDR3 loop is CASSQVGGEQYF.

This chain uses TRBV30 with TRBJ2-7; there is no DNA to check the TCRdb D call of TRBD1. The CDR3 contains 12 residues. The germline V gene encodes CDR1 GTSNPN and CDR2 SVGIG (reference sequence). The CDR3 here is CAWLAGNYEQYF.

The chain combines TRBV20-1 with TRBJ2-3; TCRdb designates TRBD2, a call that cannot be tested without DNA. CDR1 and CDR2 (germline): DFQATT, SNEGSKA (reference sequence). CDR3 length: 18 amino acids. CDR3 amino acids: CSARAPPPTSGYTDTQYF.

The chain is built from TRBV29-1 and TRBJ2-1; no DNA is available, so the TRBD1 call from TCRdb remains unchecked. Per germline, CDR1 SQVTM and CDR2 ANQGSEA. This CDR3 region has 16 residues. This CDR3 is CSVRGGGRDVYNEQFF.

The genes are TRBV5-6 and TRBJ1-1. Germline V gene sequence: CDR1 SGHDT, CDR2 YYEEEE. This CDR3 contains 15 residues. Here the CDR3 reads CASSLGPSMNTEAFF.

The gene calls are TRBV12-3 or TRBV12-4 and TRBJ2-7; TCRdb returns TRBD1, unconfirmable since there is no DNA. This CDR3 has 12 amino acids. The CDR3 sequence is CASRGGSYEQYF.

This chain uses TRBV3-1 with TRBJ1-2; TCRdb names TRBD1, which stays unverified in the absence of DNA. The CDR3 covers 15 residues. From germline, CDR1 is LGHDT and CDR2 YNNKEL (reference sequence). The CDR3 spells CASSRTGTGRSGYTF.

The chain carries TRBV7-9 and TRBJ2-1. CDR3 length equals 16 residues. CDR1 is SEHNR and CDR2 is FQNEAQ in the germline V gene (reference sequence). The CDR3 sequence is CASSLQKGSSYNEQFF.

V usage is TRBV29-1 and J usage is TRBJ1-1. CDR3 length: 11 residues. Per the germline V gene, CDR1 is SQVTM and CDR2 is ANQGSEA. CDR3 sequence reads: CSVAGATEAFF. Filled out from reference TRBV29-1 and TRBJ1-1, the complete variable domain reads SAVISQKPSRDICQRGTSLTIQCQVDSQVTMMFWYRQQPGQSLTLIATANQGSEATYESGFVIDKFPISRPNLTFSTLTVSNMSPEDSSIYLCSVAGATEAFFGQGTRLTVV.

The gene calls are TRBV5-1 and TRBJ1-1. The CDR3 contains 14 residues. CDR1 and CDR2 from the germline V gene are SGHRS and YFSETQ. CDR3 sequence: CASNVRTLDTEAFF.

This sequence joins TRBV12-3 or TRBV12-4 and TRBJ1-1; there is no DNA to check the TCRdb D call of TRBD1. This CDR3 spans 16 amino acids. The CDR3 region is CASSLYRGPMNTEAFF.

The J gene is TRBJ2-5, the V gene TRBV5-1; there is no DNA to check the TCRdb D call of TRBD2. The CDR3 has 14 amino acids. CDR1 is SGHRS and CDR2 is YFSETQ in the germline V gene. The CDR3 loop reads CASSPGLAMETQYF.